This TCR beta chain was found in a study of blood T cell repertoires in COVID-19. Produced via immunoSEQ multiplex PCR; TCRdb's table is partial and in-frame only. The table has about 59,000 clones, about 85% seen once; the top ten hold 3.5%. Sequenced: peripheral blood. This TCR derives from an elderly woman with acute or convalescent COVID-19.

CDR3 sequence: CASSPDGVLPSLTNTGELFF. The DNA of the CDR3 is TGTGCCAGCAGCCCCGACGGGGTACTACCAAGTCTAACGAACACCGGGGAGCTGTTTTTT. V usage is TRBV7-6 and J usage is TRBJ2-2, with D perhaps TRBD2 (5 bases). Germline V CDR1 and CDR2: SGHVS, FNYEAQ. The CDR3 totals 20 residues. V lost 5 bases, J lost 0 bases, and 25 bases lay in between.